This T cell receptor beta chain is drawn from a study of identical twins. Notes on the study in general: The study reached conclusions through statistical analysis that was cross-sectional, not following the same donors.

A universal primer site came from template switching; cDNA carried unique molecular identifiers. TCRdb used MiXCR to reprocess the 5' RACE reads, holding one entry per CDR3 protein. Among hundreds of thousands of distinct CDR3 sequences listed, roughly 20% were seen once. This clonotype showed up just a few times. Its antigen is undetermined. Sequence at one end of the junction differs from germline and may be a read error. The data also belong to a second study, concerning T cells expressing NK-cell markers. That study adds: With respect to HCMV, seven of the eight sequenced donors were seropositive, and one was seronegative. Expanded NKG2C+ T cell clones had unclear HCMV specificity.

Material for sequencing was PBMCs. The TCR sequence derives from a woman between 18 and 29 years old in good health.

DNA of the CDR3: TGTGCCACCAGCGGAGACAGGGAAAACTACGAGCAGTACTTC. Amino acids: CATSGDRENYEQYF. The genes are TRBV15 and TRBJ2-7; the match to TRBD1 covers 7 bases. Germline-derived CDR1 and CDR2 are LNHNV and YYDKDF (reference sequence). This CDR3 spans 14 amino acids.